The 28 T cell receptor beta chains reported below all come from one sample, sequenced in a study of cytomegalovirus exposure and HLA in healthy donors (dated by TCRdb to the late 2010s). Libraries were built with the immunoSEQ multiplex PCR assay. The multiplex PCR relied on a mix of 60 forward primers for TCR Vbeta segments and 13 reverse primers for TCR Jbeta segments. TCRdb took this table from immuneACCESS and kept in-frame rearrangements with V and J called. Such tables lack part of the clones; where checked against another copy, unresolved V genes explain under half of the gap, and the rest is unexplained. The sample yields approximately 180,000 clones; approximately 80% were counted once. The top ten clones comprise 2% to 2.5% of the sample. The specimen sequenced was PBMCs. These receptors came from a woman in her 30s in good health and CMV-seronegative.

Only one count was recorded for this clone. This chain's CDR3 is CASSLLNRGHEKLFF. CDR3 DNA: TGTGCCAGCAGTCTCCTTAACCGGGGTCATGAAAAACTGTTTTTT. The chain joins TRBV27 to TRBJ1-4; D is uncertain. The CDR3 contains 15 residues. Germline V gene data show CDR1 as MNHEY and CDR2 as SMNVEV (reference sequence). The V and J ends lost 5 bases and 6 bases respectively, with 16 bases between them.

The genes are TRBV6-1 and TRBJ2-4; 7 bases are shared with TRBD2. Germline trimming cut 2 bases from V and 2 bases from J; bases unmatched to any gene: 6. Germline V CDR1 and CDR2: MNHNS, SASEGT. This CDR3 has 16 residues. The CDR3 spells CASSERGVMTKNIQYF. CDR3 coding DNA: TGTGCCAGCAGTGAACGGGGGGTTATGACCAAAAACATTCAGTACTTC.

The chain has TRBV6-5 and TRBJ1-1; 7 nucleotides line up with TRBD1. Germline CDR1 reads MNHEY; CDR2 reads SVGAGI. Unmatched junction bases numbered 4, after V lost 2 bases and J lost 1 base. CDR3 size: 15 residues. For the CDR3, the DNA is TGTGCCAGCAGTTACCTAGACAGGGAGAACACTGAAGCTTTCTTT. Its translation: CASSYLDRENTEAFF.

V is TRBV7-9 and J is TRBJ1-5; D perhaps matches TRBD1 (6 bases). The CDR3 has 16 amino acids. V was trimmed by 4 bases and J by 0 bases, leaving 13 bases between them. Germline CDR1 reads SEHNR; CDR2 reads FQNEAQ (reference sequence). In DNA form, the CDR3 reads TGTGCCAGCAGCTCAGATAGGGGGAATAGCAATCAGCCCCAGCATTTT. Residues: CASSSDRGNSNQPQHF.

The V gene is TRBV19, the J gene TRBJ1-4; no firm D call. Germline CDR1 reads LNHDA; CDR2 reads SQIVND (reference sequence). Trimming pared 4 bases from V and 4 bases from J, leaving 10 bases between. CDR3 length: 14 residues. The CDR3 DNA is TGTGCCAGTAGTAGTGGCCGGGGTAATGAAAAACTGTTTTTT. Translating it yields CASSSGRGNEKLFF.

The chain employs TRBV5-6 and TRBJ1-2; D call uncertain. In germline, CDR1 is SGHDT, CDR2 YYEEEE. Trimming removed 4 bases from V and 2 bases from J, with 18 bases in between. The CDR3 contains 16 residues. The CDR3 DNA sequence: TGTGCCAGCAGCCTTCGAGGGAGGGCCCGAAACTATGGCTACACCTTC. Protein product: CASSLRGRARNYGYTF. Together with reference TRBV5-6 and TRBJ1-2, the CDR3 gives the full variable domain: DAGVTQSPTHLIKTRGQQVTLRCSPKSGHDTVSWYQQALGQGPQFIFQYYEEEERQRGNFPDRFSGHQFPNYSSELNVNALLLGDSALYLCASSLRGRARNYGYTFGSGTRLTVV.

Only a few counts were recorded for this clone. The rearrangement joins TRBV28 to TRBJ1-1, with 7 bases that match TRBD1. The CDR3 sequence is 13 residues long. Germline V gene data show CDR1 as MDHEN and CDR2 as SYDVKM. Trimming took 6 bases from V and 4 from J; bases not matched to a gene: 5. CDR3 nucleotide sequence: TGTGCCAGCAGCGAGACAGGGATCACTGAAGCTTTCTTT. This sequence encodes CASSETGITEAFF. Full variable domain (missing parts from reference TRBV28 and TRBJ1-1): DVKVTQSSRYLVKRTGEKVFLECVQDMDHENMFWYRQDPGLGLRLIYFSYDVKMKEKGDIPEGYSVSREKKERFSLILESASTNQTSMYLCASSETGITEAFFGQGTRLTVV.

The V call is TRBV19, the J call TRBJ2-1; 7 positions agree with TRBD2. This CDR3 contains 11 residues. The germline gives CDR1 LNHDA, CDR2 SQIVND (reference sequence). Trimming took 6 bases from V and 9 from J; bases not matched to a gene: 2. The CDR3 bases are TGTGCCAGTAGCCCGGGGGGTGAGCAGTTCTTC. It encodes CASSPGGEQFF.

V usage is TRBV27 and J usage is TRBJ2-7, with TRBD2 matching 7 bases. Germline CDR1 MNHEY, CDR2 SMNVEV (reference sequence). V lost 2 bases, J lost 0 bases, and 7 bases stayed unmatched. The CDR3 has 16 amino acids. Here the CDR3 DNA reads TGTGCCAGCAGTTTAGAGGGAGGGCCGAGCTCCTACGAGCAGTACTTC. This codes for CASSLEGGPSSYEQYF.

The rearrangement joins TRBV9 to TRBJ1-1, with D uncertain. This CDR3 is 12 amino acids long. V was clipped by 4 bases and J by 3 bases, with 7 bases between them. Germline assignment: CDR1 SGDLS and CDR2 YYNGEE. The CDR3 coding sequence is TGTGCCAGCAGCAGCGGGGACACTGAAGCTTTCTTT. Amino acid sequence: CASSSGDTEAFF.

The chain carries TRBV19 and TRBJ1-4, with 7 bases that match TRBD1. The CDR3 spans 15 residues. J was trimmed by 8 bases and V by 5 bases; bases with no gene match: 11. Germline V gene data show CDR1 as LNHDA and CDR2 as SQIVND (reference sequence). CDR3 residues: CASSRSGGSGEKLFF. CDR3 coding DNA: TGTGCCAGTAGTCGATCAGGGGGATCGGGAGAAAAACTGTTTTTT.

This chain links TRBV6-4 with TRBJ2-1; 10 bases agree with TRBD2. The germline gives CDR1 MRHNA, CDR2 SNTAGT. After removal of 4 bases from V and 2 bases from J, the junction contained 2 bases not matched to a gene. The CDR3 has 15 residues. CDR3 DNA sequence: TGTGCCAGCAGTGCACTAGCGGGAACCTACAATGAGCAGTTCTTC. This encodes CASSALAGTYNEQFF.

The chain couples TRBV27 to TRBJ1-1; 8 bases fit TRBD1. The J segment lost 0 bases and the V segment lost 3 bases, leaving 9 bases of the junction unmatched. Per germline, CDR1 MNHEY and CDR2 SMNVEV (reference sequence). This CDR3 contains 17 residues. The CDR3 loop reads CASSFWGTGRMNTEAFF. The CDR3 DNA follows: TGTGCCAGCAGTTTTTGGGGGACAGGACGCATGAACACTGAAGCTTTCTTT.

In nucleotides, the CDR3 is TGCGCCAGCAGCTTGGAAGGGGGAGATTTGGATACGCAGTATTTT. Residues: CASSLEGGDLDTQYF. The gene calls are TRBV5-1 and TRBJ2-3, with a possible D match to TRBD1 (6 bases). This CDR3 is built from 15 residues. CDR1 is SGHRS and CDR2 is YFSETQ in the germline V gene. Trimming pared 0 bases from V and 6 bases from J, leaving 14 bases between. Drawing the rest from reference TRBV5-1 and TRBJ2-3, the complete variable domain is KAGVTQTPRYLIKTRGQQVTLSCSPISGHRSVSWYQQTPGQGLQFLFEYFSETQRNKGNFPGRFSGRQFSNSRSEMNVSTLELGDSALYLCASSLEGGDLDTQYFGPGTRLTVL.

To note about this clone: An end of the junction differs from the germline gene, which may be a read error. The J gene is TRBJ2-6, the V gene TRBV5-4; TRBD2 matches at 11 bases. Germline CDR1 SGHNT, CDR2 YYREEE (reference sequence). The CDR3 is made up of 17 amino acids. The CDR3 spells CASSFGLAGGGANGLTF. Here the CDR3 DNA reads TGTGCCAGCAGCTTTGGGCTAGCGGGAGGTGGGGCCAACGGCCTGACTTTC.

The rearrangement links TRBV7-9 to TRBJ1-2; 8 nucleotides line up with TRBD1. This CDR3 has 17 residues. Germline V gene lookup returns CDR1 SEHNR and CDR2 FQNEAQ (reference sequence). The trim removed 5 bases at V and 2 bases at J, leaving 13 bases unmatched. The CDR3 coding sequence is TGTGCCAGCAGCCCTCACCTGGGACAGGTTCAGAACTATGGCTACACCTTC. The encoded protein is CASSPHLGQVQNYGYTF.

The chain couples TRBV9 to TRBJ2-3; TRBD1 matches 9 bases. Germline V gene lookup returns CDR1 SGDLS and CDR2 YYNGEE. The trim removed 2 bases at V and 1 base at J, leaving 5 bases unmatched. The length of the CDR3 is 16 residues. The CDR3 region has the DNA TGTGCCAGCAGCGTTCTCCGACAGGGGGGCACAGATACGCAGTATTTT. This translates into CASSVLRQGGTDTQYF.

This clone has a single count. The J gene is TRBJ2-3, the V gene TRBV29-1; 8 nucleotides align to TRBD2. Germline V gene lookup returns CDR1 SQVTM and CDR2 ANQGSEA. CDR3 length: 14 residues. V shed 6 bases, J shed 4 bases, and the junction held 9 bases outside the gene matches. The CDR3 sequence is CSVGGLVSADTQYF. DNA for the CDR3: TGCAGCGTAGGGGGACTAGTGAGCGCAGATACGCAGTATTTT.

The chain joins TRBV29-1 to TRBJ2-7, with 11 nucleotides matching TRBD1. V trimming: 1 base; J trimming: 4 bases; junction bases outside the gene matches: 6. Per the germline V gene, CDR1 is SQVTM and CDR2 is ANQGSEA. The CDR3 is made up of 15 amino acids. CDR3 coding DNA: TGCAGCGTTGAAGGGGGGGACAGGGGGGGTTACGAGCAGTACTTC. This sequence encodes CSVEGGDRGGYEQYF.

This sequence joins TRBV19 and TRBJ2-3, with D possibly being TRBD2 (6 bases). The V and J ends lost 6 bases and 5 bases respectively, with 9 bases between them. This CDR3 has 12 amino acids. Germline V gene lookup returns CDR1 LNHDA and CDR2 SQIVND (reference sequence). CDR3 residues: CASRVGGDTQYF. The CDR3 DNA follows: TGTGCCAGTAGAGTGGGGGGAGATACGCAGTATTTT.

The chain is built from TRBV7-2 and TRBJ2-6, with 7 nucleotides matching TRBD1. Germline V CDR1 and CDR2: SGHTA, FQGNSA. V lost 3 bases to trimming and J lost 2 bases; unmatched junction nucleotides: 1. The CDR3 loop spans 15 amino acids. The CDR3 here is CASSFQGAGANVLTF. As DNA, the CDR3 is TGTGCCAGCAGCTTTCAGGGGGCTGGGGCCAACGTCCTGACTTTC.

V usage is TRBV28 and J usage is TRBJ1-1, with 9 bases identical to TRBD1. V lost 6 bases, J lost 1 base, and 12 bases stayed unmatched. CDR1 MDHEN and CDR2 SYDVKM come from the germline V gene. The CDR3 length is 17 residues. CDR3 amino acids: CASSGPHRGRKNTEAFF. For the CDR3, the DNA is TGTGCCAGCAGCGGCCCACACAGGGGGCGTAAGAACACTGAAGCTTTCTTT.

The chain is built from TRBV25-1 and TRBJ2-7, with 7 bases fitting TRBD1. Germline V gene lookup returns CDR1 MGHDK and CDR2 SYGVNS. Trimming at V came to 2 bases and at J to 5 bases, leaving 6 bases not matched to a gene. The CDR3 consists of 14 residues. CDR3 region: CASSENGGQHEQYF. The CDR3 coding sequence is TGTGCCAGCAGTGAAAATGGGGGACAGCACGAGCAGTACTTC.

The chain recombines TRBV13 with TRBJ1-5; 10 nucleotides match TRBD1. J lost 5 bases, V lost 3 bases, and 1 base had no gene match. Germline CDR1 is PRHDT and CDR2 is FYEKMQ (reference sequence). This CDR3 spans 14 amino acids. CDR3 nucleotides: TGTGCCAGCAGCTTTGGACAGGGGGATCAGCCCCAGCATTTT. Its translation is CASSFGQGDQPQHF.

In its sample, this clone was seen once. This chain links TRBV28 with TRBJ1-1, with 10 bases lining up with TRBD1. Germline V gene lookup returns CDR1 MDHEN and CDR2 SYDVKM. The CDR3 contains 14 residues. With 8 bases clipped from V and 0 bases from J, the junction kept 3 bases outside the gene matches. The CDR3 here is CASRDRGMNTEAFF. The CDR3 coding sequence is TGTGCCAGCCGGGACAGGGGAATGAACACTGAAGCTTTCTTT. The variable domain in full, completed from reference TRBV28 and TRBJ1-1, reads DVKVTQSSRYLVKRTGEKVFLECVQDMDHENMFWYRQDPGLGLRLIYFSYDVKMKEKGDIPEGYSVSREKKERFSLILESASTNQTSMYLCASRDRGMNTEAFFGQGTRLTVV.

The chain couples TRBV2 to TRBJ2-5; 13 positions agree with TRBD2. The germline gives CDR1 SNHLY, CDR2 FYNNEI. Losses at the gene ends were 4 bases for V and 4 bases for J; bases not matched to a gene: 3. This CDR3 comprises 15 residues. The CDR3 bases are TGTGCCAGCAGTGGACTAGCGGGAGGAGGAGAGACCCAGTACTTC. It yields the protein CASSGLAGGGETQYF.

V and J are TRBV6-5 and TRBJ2-7; 8 bases match TRBD1. CDR3 length: 15 amino acids. V trimming: 5 bases; J trimming: 0 bases; junction bases outside the gene matches: 6. The germline V gene has CDR1 MNHEY and CDR2 SVGAGI. The CDR3 DNA follows: TGTGCCAGCAGTCTCAACAGGGGGAGCTCCTACGAGCAGTACTTC. Its protein is CASSLNRGSSYEQYF.

The chain has TRBV6-1 and TRBJ2-4; TRBD1 aligns across 9 bases. The CDR3 is 14 residues long. The junction had 5 bases not matched to a gene; V was cut back by 7 bases and J by 4 bases. The germline V gene encodes CDR1 MNHNS and CDR2 SASEGT. CDR3 in DNA: TGTGCCAGCACCACTGGGACAGGGAAAAACATTCAGTACTTC. Its protein product is CASTTGTGKNIQYF.